The clone carrying this T cell receptor (beta chain) was seen many times. No antigen is known for it. TCRdb reprocessed the reads via MiXCR and lists one record per CDR3 protein. The data show around 340,000 distinct CDR3 sequences, with almost 30% seen just once and 15% to 20% held by the top ten. This specimen belongs to a study of T cell repertoires in cytomegalovirus infection. Turning to the study itself: Carrying CMV and the relevant HLA type showed in public TCR beta signatures. Study-wide results and limits: The ex vivo response was dominated by HLA-C-restricted CMV-specific TCR beta clonotypes.

Germline CDR1 SGHVS, CDR2 FNYEAQ. The CDR3 runs to 14 residues. V shed 1 base and J shed 4 bases, with 10 bases lying between them. The material was cultured PBMCs, obtained from culture after CMV antigen stimulation. The sequence was obtained from a human donor in good health (CMV status not recorded). Some clones in this sample may be carry-over from other donors' samples. The J gene is TRBJ1-2, the V gene TRBV7-6, with unresolved D. The CDR3 DNA sequence: TGTGCCAGCAGCTTAGGCGAACAGCCCTATGGCTACACCTTC. This sequence encodes CASSLGEQPYGYTF.